The next 20 T cell receptor beta chains were all read from a single sample in a study of T cells after yellow fever vaccination. TCRdb itself ran the 5' RACE reads through MiXCR, one entry per CDR3 protein. Among some 300,000 distinct CDR3 sequences, around 10% were seen once, and the ten largest hold 3% to 3.5%. This sample comprised CD4+ T cells sorted from PBMCs, obtained 5 days after the yellow fever booster vaccination. These receptors all come from a man aged 18 to 30 who received the YFV17D yellow fever vaccine.

The gene calls are TRBV19 and TRBJ1-2, with a weak D call TRBD1 (5 bases). Looked up from germline, CDR1 is LNHDA and CDR2 is SQIVND (reference sequence). V lost 6 bases to trimming and J lost 5 bases, with 22 bases between them. CDR3 length: 16 amino acids. CDR3 nucleotide sequence: TGTGCCAGTAGAGGGACTTTAGATCGCGGGATATATGGCTACACCTTC. As protein: CASRGTLDRGIYGYTF. Full variable domain (missing parts from reference TRBV19 and TRBJ1-2): DGGITQSPKYLFRKEGQNVTLSCEQNLNHDAMYWYRQDPGQGLRLIYYSQIVNDFQKGDIAEGYSVSREKKESFPLTVTSAQKNPTAFYLCASRGTLDRGIYGYTFGSGTRLTVV.

This sequence joins TRBV5-1 and TRBJ1-4; D uncertain. This CDR3 contains 15 residues. Trimming removed 0 bases at V and 5 bases at J, with 11 bases between. Germline V gene lookup returns CDR1 SGHRS and CDR2 YFSETQ. The CDR3 DNA follows: TGCGCCAGCAGCTTGGATGTCCAGTTAAATGAAAAACTGTTTTTT. Amino acids: CASSLDVQLNEKLFF.

This chain joins TRBV6-6 and TRBJ1-1; 8 bases map to TRBD1. V shed 6 bases, J shed 1 base, and the junction held 1 base outside the gene matches. CDR3 length equals 13 residues. Germline lookup yields CDR1 MNHNY and CDR2 SVGAGI (reference sequence). In DNA, the CDR3 is TGTGCCAGCAGGGACAGGGCGAACACTGAAGCTTTCTTT. Protein: CASRDRANTEAFF.

This clonotype turned up a few times. The V and J genes are TRBV5-8 and TRBJ2-7; D gene unclear. Between the trimmed V and J ends, which lost 9 bases and 7 bases, there was a span of 20 bases. The length of the CDR3 is 13 residues. Germline-derived CDR1 and CDR2 are SGHTS and YDEGEE. The CDR3 nucleotides are TGTGCCACCAAGGACGTAAACGTGAGGGAGCAGTACTTC. Translated: CATKDVNVREQYF.

This clonotype was counted a few times. The chain combines TRBV7-2 with TRBJ1-2, with 7 nucleotides matching TRBD1. V was pared by 3 bases and J by 4 bases, with 5 bases of the junction left unmatched. The CDR3 sequence is 14 residues long. Looked up from germline, CDR1 is SGHTA and CDR2 is FQGNSA. CDR3 in DNA: TGTGCCAGCAGCTTCCTCGAGGGGGCCTATGGCTACACCTTC. Translation: CASSFLEGAYGYTF.

The V gene is TRBV7-9, the J gene TRBJ1-6, with 7 bases identical to TRBD1. This CDR3 region has 13 residues. From germline, CDR1 is SEHNR and CDR2 FQNEAQ (reference sequence). V lost 6 bases and J lost 10; bases outside the gene matches: 6. CDR3 amino acids: CASSKGQLSPLHF. CDR3 DNA: TGTGCCAGCAGTAAGGGACAGTTATCACCCCTCCACTTT.

The V gene is TRBV5-6, the J gene TRBJ2-3; TRBD2 matches at 8 bases. CDR1 and CDR2 from the germline V gene are SGHDT and YYEEEE. This CDR3 is built from 16 residues. Trimming removed 1 base from V and 5 bases from J; junction bases left unmatched: 9. The CDR3 nucleotides are TGTGCCAGCAGCTTGCGTGCTTCGCGGGGGGTAGATACGCAGTATTTT. Its protein is CASSLRASRGVDTQYF.

The sample holds a few counts of this clonotype. The V and J genes are TRBV15 and TRBJ2-5, with 7 bases identical to TRBD1. V lost 1 base to trimming and J lost 5 bases; unmatched junction nucleotides: 13. The germline CDR1 and CDR2 sequences are LNHNV and YYDKDF (reference sequence). CDR3 size: 17 residues. The CDR3 DNA is TGTGCCACCAGCAGAGTCCGGGGACAGCGTAATCGCGAGACCCAGTACTTC. Amino acids: CATSRVRGQRNRETQYF.

This clonotype was detected ten times or more. The J gene is TRBJ1-4, the V gene TRBV7-9, with D possibly TRBD1 on 6 matching bases. This CDR3 region has 13 residues. The V end was cut by 5 bases, the J end by 8 bases, with 12 bases between. Germline CDR1 SEHNR, CDR2 FQNEAQ (reference sequence). In DNA form, the CDR3 reads TGTGCCAGCAGCCGGGGGCTAGGAGAAAAACTGTTTTTT. Its protein product is CASSRGLGEKLFF.

The V call is TRBV6-5, the J call TRBJ1-5, with unresolved D. Per germline, CDR1 MNHEY and CDR2 SVGAGI. The CDR3 runs 14 residues. V was clipped by 6 bases and J by 9 bases, with 18 bases between them. CDR3 sequence (DNA): TGTGCCAGCAGCTACGCGATAGGCCTGGGGCCCCAGCATTTT. Protein product: CASSYAIGLGPQHF.

This clonotype appeared a few times. The chain combines TRBV12-3 or TRBV12-4 with TRBJ2-7; D is perhaps TRBD1 (5 bases). V was pared by 7 bases and J by 1 base, with 17 bases between. The CDR3 is 15 residues long. The CDR3 reads CASTHRTIPSYEQYV. In nucleotides, the CDR3 is TGTGCCAGCACCCACAGGACAATTCCTTCCTACGAGCAGTACGTC.

This clonotype was observed a few times. The chain combines TRBV3-1 with TRBJ2-7; no firm D call. The germline V gene has CDR1 LGHDT and CDR2 YNNKEL (reference sequence). The ends were cut back, 1 base at V and 6 bases at J, with 13 bases in the middle. This CDR3 is built from 14 residues. CDR3: CASSQGSTAAEQYV. CDR3 coding DNA: TGTGCCAGCAGCCAAGGATCGACCGCAGCCGAGCAGTACGTC.

This chain connects TRBV4-1 to TRBJ2-2; the D is unclear. The CDR3 is 11 amino acids. Between the trimmed V and J ends, which lost 4 bases and 9 bases, there was a span of 6 bases. From germline, CDR1 is MGHRA and CDR2 YSYEKL. The DNA for the CDR3 is TGCGCCAGCAGCCGAGACAGGGAGCTGTTTTTT. Its translation is CASSRDRELFF.

This clonotype was counted only a few times. The V gene is TRBV12-3 or TRBV12-4, the J gene TRBJ2-7, with 10 positions matching TRBD1. The CDR3 runs to 14 residues. V shed 4 bases, J shed 6 bases, and the junction held 6 bases outside the gene matches. The CDR3 protein is CASSSGTGAGEQYF. In DNA, the CDR3 is TGTGCCAGCAGTTCGGGGACAGGGGCCGGCGAGCAGTACTTC.

The V and J genes are TRBV27 and TRBJ2-7; D gene unclear. The CDR3 is made up of 13 amino acids. CDR1 and CDR2 (germline): MNHEY, SMNVEV (reference sequence). The V end lost 6 bases, the J end lost 5 bases, and 14 bases lay between the germline ends. DNA for the CDR3: TGTGCCAGCAGGCGCGCCGGAGAGCACGAGCAGTACTTC. This codes for CASRRAGEHEQYF.

This clonotype was picked up a small number of times. The J gene is TRBJ2-2, the V gene TRBV10-3, with 8 nucleotides matching TRBD1. The germline gives CDR1 ENHRY, CDR2 SYGVKD. V lost 5 bases and J lost 1; bases outside the gene matches: 9. The CDR3 spans 17 residues. The DNA of the CDR3 is TGTGCCATCAGTCCCTTAGGGGACAGGATGAACACCGGGGAGCTGTTTTTT. It is translated as CAISPLGDRMNTGELFF.

This rearrangement joins TRBV21-1 to TRBJ1-3; the DNA was not used to check the table's D call, TRBD1. TRBV21-1 is tagged as a pseudogene. This CDR3 region has 15 residues. The CDR3 sequence is CASSFRSGAGNTIYF. The CDR3 DNA sequence: TGTGCCAGCAGCTTCCGCTCCGGGGCTGGAAACACCATATATTTT.

The gene calls are TRBV6-6 and TRBJ1-5, with D possibly being TRBD1 (6 bases). The CDR3 runs 13 residues. With 2 bases removed from V and 7 bases from J, the gap between germline ends came to 9 bases. In germline, CDR1 is MNHNY, CDR2 SVGAGI (reference sequence). The CDR3 spells CASSYPGGQPQHF. In DNA, the CDR3 is TGTGCCAGCAGTTACCCTGGGGGCCAGCCCCAGCATTTT.

The chain couples TRBV27 to TRBJ2-5; D not certain. This CDR3 is 13 amino acids long. V dropped 2 bases and J dropped 7 bases, with 11 bases sitting between them. Germline V gene data show CDR1 as MNHEY and CDR2 as SMNVEV (reference sequence). The CDR3 reads CASSLEELATQYF. CDR3 nucleotides: TGTGCCAGCAGTTTAGAAGAGCTCGCGACCCAGTACTTC.

The CDR3 reads CSARDLVRAGYTF. The CDR3 DNA reads as TGCAGTGCTAGAGATCTTGTCAGGGCTGGCTACACCTTC. V and J are TRBV20-1 and TRBJ1-2; D possibly corresponds to TRBD1 (5 bases). The germline V and J ends were trimmed by 0 bases and 7 bases, with 12 bases remaining between them. The CDR3 contains 13 residues. The V gene's germline CDR1 is DFQATT and CDR2 SNEGSKA (reference sequence).